One sample yielded the 4 T cell receptor beta chains listed below, sequenced in a study of lymphopenia after photon versus proton radiotherapy. TCRdb's copy holds only in-frame clones and misses some; the assay was immunoSEQ multiplex PCR. The table has about 30,000 clones, 80% to 90% seen once. The sequences come from peripheral blood, collected from a patient treated with proton-based radiotherapy. These TCRs come from a woman between 55 and 75 years old with cholangiocarcinoma. Some clones in this sample may be carry-over from other donors' samples.

The V and J genes are TRBV7-8 and TRBJ2-1; the match to TRBD2 covers 10 bases. J was trimmed by 7 bases and V by 2 bases; bases with no gene match: 14. The CDR3 has 18 residues. Germline CDR1 is SGHVS and CDR2 is FQNEAQ. The CDR3 nucleotides are TGTGCCAGCAGCTTACGAGCGGGAGGGAACATTGGTAAAAATGAGCAGTTCTTC. This codes for CASSLRAGGNIGKNEQFF.

The chain links TRBV18 to TRBJ1-1; no clear D. The CDR3 runs 13 residues. V was cut by 2 bases and J by 3 bases, with 7 bases left in between. The V gene's germline CDR1 is KGHSH and CDR2 LQKENI. The CDR3 spells CASSPGLDTEAFF. CDR3 in DNA: TGTGCCAGCTCACCAGGGTTGGACACTGAAGCTTTCTTT.

This sequence joins TRBV5-1 and TRBJ1-1, with 7 bases lining up with TRBD1. CDR1 is SGHRS, CDR2 YFSETQ, per germline. The CDR3 loop spans 18 amino acids. Trimming at V came to 0 bases and at J to 0 bases, leaving 11 bases not matched to a gene. The CDR3 sequence is CASSLAGTALLLNTEAFF. CDR3 nucleotide sequence: TGCGCCAGCAGCTTGGCAGGGACAGCCTTACTTTTGAACACTGAAGCTTTCTTT.

This clone was seen once. This rearrangement joins TRBV14 to TRBJ2-7; D may be TRBD1 (5 bases). V lost 0 bases and J lost 6, with 9 bases in between. The CDR3 has 13 amino acids. Germline V CDR1 and CDR2: SGHDN, FVKESK. CDR3 residues: CASSQEGDLEQYF. In nucleotides, the CDR3 is TGTGCCAGCAGCCAAGAAGGGGATCTCGAGCAGTACTTC.